Below, 13 T cell receptor beta chains from the same sample are listed, as sequenced in a study of identical twins. TCRdb re-called the 5' RACE reads through MiXCR, storing one row per CDR3 protein. This table has approximately 220,000 distinct CDR3 sequences, around 8% appearing once. The same sample was also studied in work on yellow fever vaccine responses in identical twins.

The sample consisted of memory (CD45RO+) T cells sorted from blood. These receptors were obtained from a woman younger than 30 in good health.

This clonotype was seen ten or more times. This rearrangement joins TRBV29-1 to TRBJ2-3; TRBD1 matches at 7 bases. The CDR3 contains 15 residues. The V gene's germline CDR1 is SQVTM and CDR2 ANQGSEA. V trimming: 1 base; J trimming: 4 bases; junction bases outside the gene matches: 8. CDR3 sequence: CSVEGDSEGPDTQYF. The CDR3, as DNA: TGCAGCGTTGAAGGGGACAGTGAAGGCCCAGATACGCAGTATTTT.

This clonotype was observed at least ten times. V is TRBV9 and J is TRBJ2-7; D remains unclear. Germline CDR1 reads SGDLS; CDR2 reads YYNGEE. Trimming shortened V by 3 bases and J by 5 bases, and 15 bases separated the two germline ends. This CDR3 region has 14 residues. The CDR3 sequence is CASSARLPSHEQYF. The CDR3 coding sequence is TGTGCCAGCAGCGCCCGTCTCCCATCGCACGAGCAGTACTTC.

This clonotype has more than one count but fewer than ten. The J gene is TRBJ2-7, the V gene TRBV10-3, with D maybe TRBD2 (5 bases). Germline loops: CDR1 ENHRY, CDR2 SYGVKD. Trimming left V 5 bases short and J 0 bases short, with 11 bases between. The CDR3 spans 14 residues. CDR3 amino acids: CAISSGLSSYEQYF. For the CDR3, the DNA is TGTGCCATCAGTTCGGGATTAAGCTCCTACGAGCAGTACTTC.

This clonotype was counted many times. The chain is built from TRBV4-3 and TRBJ2-3, with D perhaps matching TRBD1 or TRBD2 (6 bases each). Trimming left V 0 bases short and J 6 bases short, with 16 bases between. There are 16 residues in the CDR3. Looked up from germline, CDR1 is LGHNA and CDR2 is YSLEER. This CDR3 reads CASSQEGWGATDTQYF. The DNA of the CDR3 is TGCGCCAGCAGCCAAGAAGGTTGGGGGGCTACTGATACGCAGTATTTT.

The chain combines TRBV29-1 with TRBJ1-1; D not certain. The V and J ends lost 5 bases and 0 bases respectively, with 10 bases between them. The CDR3 runs to 13 residues. Germline V gene data show CDR1 as SQVTM and CDR2 as ANQGSEA. The CDR3 region has the DNA TGCAGCGTTCTGGCACAAATGAACACTGAAGCTTTCTTT. It specifies CSVLAQMNTEAFF.

This clonotype was picked up a small number of times. This chain links TRBV27 with TRBJ2-5; D gene uncertain. Germline V gene lookup returns CDR1 MNHEY and CDR2 SMNVEV (reference sequence). The CDR3 covers 14 residues. The V end lost 5 bases, the J end lost 10 bases, and 20 bases lay between the germline ends. The DNA for the CDR3 is TGTGCCAGCAGTCCCTATCTGGGTCCTAGGCGCCAGTACTTC. Encoded protein: CASSPYLGPRRQYF.

This clonotype was seen many times. The V and J genes are TRBV29-1 and TRBJ2-2; perhaps D is TRBD1 or TRBD2 (5 bases each). The CDR3 runs to 13 residues. Germline values: CDR1 SQVTM, CDR2 ANQGSEA. The V gene lost 6 bases and the J gene lost 7 bases, with 15 bases spanning the gap. DNA of the CDR3: TGCAGCGTCCGAGGGGCGGTCAGCGGGGAGCTGTTTTTT. This codes for CSVRGAVSGELFF.

This clonotype has a handful of counts. This chain joins TRBV28 and TRBJ2-1; D gene ambiguous. CDR1 is MDHEN, CDR2 SYDVKM, per germline. V lost 6 bases, J lost 5 bases, and 5 bases lay in between. The CDR3 contains 11 residues. CDR3: CASRLNNEQFF. The CDR3 DNA sequence: TGTGCCAGCAGACTAAACAATGAGCAGTTCTTC.

The gene calls are TRBV6-4 and TRBJ2-1, with TRBD1 matching over 9 bases. V dropped 5 bases and J dropped 8; count of bases not matched to a gene: 10. The CDR3 spans 15 residues. The V gene's germline CDR1 is MRHNA and CDR2 SNTAGT. CDR3 DNA sequence: TGTGCCAGCAGTCTTGGACAGGGGAAGTTGGATGAGCAGTTCTTC. It translates to CASSLGQGKLDEQFF.

This clonotype was counted at least ten times. The rearrangement uses TRBV6-4 and TRBJ2-3, with 10 bases fitting TRBD2. The CDR3 is made up of 15 amino acids. Germline loops: CDR1 MRHNA, CDR2 SNTAGT. The V gene end was trimmed by 2 bases and the J gene end by 4 bases; junction bases not matched to a gene: 3. DNA of the CDR3: TGTGCCAGCAGTGACACCACTAGCGGGGCAGATACGCAGTATTTT. Its translation: CASSDTTSGADTQYF.

CDR3 in amino acids: CASRQSSGANVLTF. The CDR3 DNA sequence: TGCGCCAGCCGGCAGAGCTCTGGGGCCAACGTCCTGACTTTC. The chain uses TRBV5-1 and TRBJ2-6; no reliable D call. The germline V gene encodes CDR1 SGHRS and CDR2 YFSETQ. The CDR3 totals 14 residues. The ends were cut back, 7 bases at V and 0 bases at J, with 8 bases in the middle. Looking up the rest from reference TRBV5-1 and TRBJ2-6 gives the full variable domain: KAGVTQTPRYLIKTRGQQVTLSCSPISGHRSVSWYQQTPGQGLQFLFEYFSETQRNKGNFPGRFSGRQFSNSRSEMNVSTLELGDSALYLCASRQSSGANVLTFGAGSRLTVL.

The chain uses TRBV20-1 and TRBJ2-1, with 12 bases aligning to TRBD1. This CDR3 is built from 15 residues. The J segment lost 6 bases and the V segment lost 3 bases, leaving 6 bases of the junction unmatched. Germline V gives CDR1 DFQATT, CDR2 SNEGSKA (reference sequence). CDR3 loop: CSARRGQGASNEQFF. The CDR3 DNA follows: TGCAGTGCTAGGAGGGGACAGGGGGCAAGCAATGAGCAGTTCTTC.

Regarding this clonotype: A read error is possible here, since a much larger clone lies one base away. V usage is TRBV12-3 or TRBV12-4 and J usage is TRBJ2-3, with 12 nucleotides matching TRBD2. V lost 10 bases, J lost 2 bases, and 19 bases stayed unmatched. This CDR3 spans 19 amino acids. The chain's CDR3 is CAICPPGLAGPKPTDTQYF. The CDR3 DNA follows: TGTGCCATCTGCCCTCCGGGACTAGCGGGCCCAAAGCCCACAGATACGCAGTATTTT.